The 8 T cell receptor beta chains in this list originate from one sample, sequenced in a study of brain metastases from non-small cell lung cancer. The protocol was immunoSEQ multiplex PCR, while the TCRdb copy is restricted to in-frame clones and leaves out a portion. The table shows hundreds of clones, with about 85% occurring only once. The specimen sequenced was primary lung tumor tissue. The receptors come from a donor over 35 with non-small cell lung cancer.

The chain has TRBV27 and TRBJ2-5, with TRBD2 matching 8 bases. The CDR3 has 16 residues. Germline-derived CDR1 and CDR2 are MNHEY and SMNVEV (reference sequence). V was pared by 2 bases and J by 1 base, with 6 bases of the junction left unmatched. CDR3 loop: CASSLGSGAIQETQYF. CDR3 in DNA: TGTGCCAGCAGTTTAGGTAGCGGGGCGATCCAAGAGACCCAGTACTTC.

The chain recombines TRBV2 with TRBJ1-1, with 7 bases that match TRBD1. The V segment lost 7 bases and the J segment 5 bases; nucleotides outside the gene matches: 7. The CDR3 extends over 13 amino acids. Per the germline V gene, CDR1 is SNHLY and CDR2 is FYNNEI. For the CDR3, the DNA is TGTGCCAGCACGGTGACAGGGTATACTGAAGCTTTCTTT. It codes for CASTVTGYTEAFF.

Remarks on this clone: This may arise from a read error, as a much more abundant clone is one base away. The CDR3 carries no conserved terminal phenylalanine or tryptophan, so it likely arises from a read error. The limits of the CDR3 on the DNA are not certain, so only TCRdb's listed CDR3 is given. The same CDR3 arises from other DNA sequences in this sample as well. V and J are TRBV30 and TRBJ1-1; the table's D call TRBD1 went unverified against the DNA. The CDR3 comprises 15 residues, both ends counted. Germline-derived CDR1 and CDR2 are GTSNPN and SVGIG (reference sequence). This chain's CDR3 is CAWLGRGMSVITTRR.

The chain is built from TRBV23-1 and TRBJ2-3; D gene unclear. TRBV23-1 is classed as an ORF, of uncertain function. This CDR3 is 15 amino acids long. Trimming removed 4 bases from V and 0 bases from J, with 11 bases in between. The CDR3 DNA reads TGCGCCAGCAGTCGCGACGCCCCTAGCACAGATACGCAGTATTTT. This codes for CASSRDAPSTDTQYF.

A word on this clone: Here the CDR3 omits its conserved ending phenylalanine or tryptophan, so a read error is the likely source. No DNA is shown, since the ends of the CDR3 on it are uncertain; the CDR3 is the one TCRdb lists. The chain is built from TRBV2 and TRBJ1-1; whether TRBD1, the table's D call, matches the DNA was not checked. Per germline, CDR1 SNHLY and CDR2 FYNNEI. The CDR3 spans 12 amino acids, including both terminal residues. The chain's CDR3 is CASSEGRDRVSL.

CDR3 loop: CSARVAETQYF. DNA for the CDR3: TGCAGTGCTAGAGTGGCAGAGACCCAGTACTTC. V usage is TRBV20-1 and J usage is TRBJ2-5; no firm D call. CDR1 and CDR2 (germline): DFQATT, SNEGSKA (reference sequence). The V end lost 1 base, the J end lost 4 bases, and 4 bases lay between the germline ends. The CDR3 consists of 11 residues.

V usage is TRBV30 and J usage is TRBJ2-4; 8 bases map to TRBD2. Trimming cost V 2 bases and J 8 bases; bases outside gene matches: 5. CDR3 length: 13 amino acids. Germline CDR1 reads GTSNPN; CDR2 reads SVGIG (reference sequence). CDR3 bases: TGTGCCTGGAGTTCGAGCGGGAGAGACATTCAGTACTTC. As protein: CAWSSSGRDIQYF.

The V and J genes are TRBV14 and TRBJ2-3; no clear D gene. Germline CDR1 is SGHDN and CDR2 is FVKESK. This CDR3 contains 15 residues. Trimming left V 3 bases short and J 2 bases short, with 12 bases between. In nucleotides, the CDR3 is TGTGCCAGCAGCCACCCGGTCGGGCCCACAGATACGCAGTATTTT. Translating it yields CASSHPVGPTDTQYF.